Listed below are T cell receptor beta chains from one sample, sequenced in a study of radiotherapy plus CTLA-4 blockade in lung cancer. Here immunoSEQ multiplex PCR was the method, and the copy in TCRdb shows in-frame clones only, minus some. The sample contains around 100,000 clones, roughly 80% of which appear only once. Sequenced material: peripheral blood, taken from a patient treated with radiotherapy plus ipilimumab. The receptors here all came from a human donor with non-small cell lung cancer that progressed on radiotherapy plus ipilimumab. Some clones in this sample may be carry-over from other donors' samples. Each CDR3 is given with its conserved first and last residue. Each record gives: clone size, D gene, V gene, J gene, CDR3 protein, CDR3 DNA. The D gene is left open where the match is weak. A clone size is listed for some rows: how often the clone was seen (once, few, many), or a class if it is expanded.

clone_size: .; d_call: .; v_call: TRBV27; j_call: TRBJ2-7; cdr3_aa: CASSLVPDIYEQYF; cdr3_nt: TGTGCCAGCAGTTTGGTACCGGATATCTACGAGCAGTACTTC
clone_size: .; d_call: .; v_call: TRBV4-2; j_call: TRBJ2-5; cdr3_aa: CASSLNQGKETQYF; cdr3_nt: TGTGCCAGCAGCCTAAACCAGGGAAAAGAGACCCAGTACTTC
clone_size: .; d_call: TRBD1; v_call: TRBV28; j_call: TRBJ1-2; cdr3_aa: CASNDRGVWYGYTF; cdr3_nt: TGTGCCAGCAACGACAGGGGTGTCTGGTATGGCTACACCTTC
clone_size: .; d_call: .; v_call: TRBV6-1; j_call: TRBJ2-1; cdr3_aa: CASSFWGEQFF; cdr3_nt: TGTGCCAGCAGTTTCTGGGGTGAGCAGTTCTTC
clone_size: .; d_call: .; v_call: TRBV5-4; j_call: TRBJ2-5; cdr3_aa: CASSLAEITMRETQYF; cdr3_nt: TGTGCCAGCAGCTTAGCGGAGATTACTATGCGAGAGACCCAGTACTTC
clone_size: .; d_call: TRBD2; v_call: TRBV5-1; j_call: TRBJ2-1; cdr3_aa: CASSLLAGESNEQFF; cdr3_nt: TGCGCCAGCAGCTTGCTAGCGGGGGAGTCCAATGAGCAGTTCTTC
clone_size: once; d_call: TRBD2; v_call: TRBV27; j_call: TRBJ2-2; cdr3_aa: CASSLASGGPGATGELFF; cdr3_nt: TGTGCCAGCAGTCTGGCTAGCGGGGGGCCCGGGGCCACCGGGGAGCTGTTTTTT
clone_size: .; d_call: .; v_call: TRBV4-3; j_call: TRBJ1-3; cdr3_aa: CASSQDWTEGNTIYF; cdr3_nt: TGCGCCAGCAGCCAAGATTGGACAGAAGGAAACACCATATATTTT
clone_size: once; d_call: .; v_call: TRBV20-1; j_call: TRBJ2-4; cdr3_aa: CSAYSRNIQYF; cdr3_nt: TGCAGTGCTTATTCAAGAAACATTCAGTACTTC
clone_size: .; d_call: .; v_call: TRBV10-3; j_call: TRBJ2-5; cdr3_aa: CAIGGDQGETQYF; cdr3_nt: TGTGCCATCGGCGGGGATCAAGGGGAAACCCAGTACTTC
clone_size: .; d_call: TRBD2; v_call: TRBV18; j_call: TRBJ2-2; cdr3_aa: CASSPASGTNTGELFF; cdr3_nt: TGTGCCAGCTCACCAGCTAGCGGGACTAACACCGGGGAGCTGTTTTTT
clone_size: .; d_call: .; v_call: TRBV14; j_call: TRBJ2-7; cdr3_aa: CASSQGLYPLGGTYEQYF; cdr3_nt: TGTGCCAGCAGCCAAGGTTTGTACCCCTTAGGGGGGACCTACGAGCAGTACTTC
clone_size: .; d_call: .; v_call: TRBV30; j_call: TRBJ2-2; cdr3_aa: CAWSKTNTGELFF; cdr3_nt: TGTGCCTGGAGTAAAACTAACACCGGGGAGCTGTTTTTT
clone_size: .; d_call: TRBD1; v_call: TRBV15; j_call: TRBJ1-5; cdr3_aa: CATSRTGQGWNQPQHF; cdr3_nt: TGTGCCACCAGCAGAACCGGACAGGGATGGAATCAGCCCCAGCATTTT
clone_size: .; d_call: TRBD1; v_call: TRBV7-8; j_call: TRBJ1-1; cdr3_aa: CASSLAYQGGNTEAFF; cdr3_nt: TGTGCCAGCAGCTTAGCCTACCAGGGGGGGAACACTGAAGCTTTCTTT
clone_size: .; d_call: TRBD1; v_call: TRBV6-5; j_call: TRBJ1-5; cdr3_aa: CASSFGTGVNQPQHF; cdr3_nt: TGTGCCAGCAGTTTTGGGACAGGGGTCAATCAGCCCCAGCATTTT
clone_size: .; d_call: .; v_call: TRBV9; j_call: TRBJ1-1; cdr3_aa: CASSGSRTLGTEAFF; cdr3_nt: TGTGCCAGCAGCGGGTCACGAACCTTAGGCACTGAAGCTTTCTTT
clone_size: .; d_call: TRBD1; v_call: TRBV29-1; j_call: TRBJ1-1; cdr3_aa: CSVEGQGNTEAFF; cdr3_nt: TGCAGCGTTGAGGGACAGGGGAACACTGAAGCTTTCTTT
clone_size: few; d_call: .; v_call: TRBV6-5; j_call: TRBJ2-7; cdr3_aa: CASNAGTASYEQYF; cdr3_nt: TGTGCCAGCAACGCCGGGACCGCCTCCTACGAGCAGTACTTC
clone_size: .; d_call: TRBD1; v_call: TRBV4-3; j_call: TRBJ1-3; cdr3_aa: CASSQAYRTGAGNTIYF; cdr3_nt: TGCGCCAGCAGCCAAGCGTATAGGACAGGGGCTGGAAACACCATATATTTT
clone_size: .; d_call: .; v_call: TRBV18; j_call: TRBJ2-7; cdr3_aa: CASSPRGALMGYEQYF; cdr3_nt: TGTGCCAGCTCACCTCGTGGAGCCCTCATGGGCTACGAGCAGTACTTC
clone_size: .; d_call: .; v_call: TRBV7-9; j_call: TRBJ2-7; cdr3_aa: CASSSVRGVLVEQYF; cdr3_nt: TGTGCCAGCAGCTCAGTGAGGGGGGTCCTTGTGGAGCAGTACTTC
clone_size: .; d_call: .; v_call: TRBV5-5; j_call: TRBJ1-2; cdr3_aa: CASSLFSSTNYGYTF; cdr3_nt: TGTGCCAGCAGCTTGTTTTCTTCGACTAACTATGGCTACACCTTC
clone_size: .; d_call: TRBD2; v_call: TRBV10-3; j_call: TRBJ2-2; cdr3_aa: CAISGQRGATGELFF; cdr3_nt: TGTGCCATCAGTGGCCAGCGGGGGGCGACCGGGGAGCTGTTTTTT
clone_size: .; d_call: TRBD2; v_call: TRBV5-4; j_call: TRBJ2-5; cdr3_aa: CASSPGASGGAGETQYF; cdr3_nt: TGTGCCAGCAGCCCCGGCGCTAGCGGGGGGGCTGGCGAGACCCAGTACTTC
clone_size: once; d_call: .; v_call: TRBV7-2; j_call: TRBJ2-7; cdr3_aa: CASSLGSRVHEQYF; cdr3_nt: TGTGCCAGCAGCTTAGGATCGAGAGTCCACGAGCAGTACTTC
clone_size: .; d_call: .; v_call: TRBV11-3; j_call: TRBJ1-1; cdr3_aa: CASSHTEAFF; cdr3_nt: TGTGCCAGCAGTCACACTGAAGCTTTCTTT
clone_size: .; d_call: .; v_call: TRBV6-5; j_call: TRBJ1-1; cdr3_aa: CASSESSHEAFF; cdr3_nt: TGTGCCAGCAGTGAATCGAGTCATGAAGCTTTCTTT
clone_size: .; d_call: .; v_call: TRBV18; j_call: TRBJ2-3; cdr3_aa: CASSPAGSTDTQYF; cdr3_nt: TGTGCCAGCTCACCTGCGGGTTCCACAGATACGCAGTATTTT
clone_size: .; d_call: TRBD1; v_call: TRBV4-3; j_call: TRBJ2-7; cdr3_aa: CASSQGPGTGAYEQYF; cdr3_nt: TGCGCCAGCAGCCAAGGCCCCGGGACAGGGGCCTACGAGCAGTACTTC
clone_size: .; d_call: .; v_call: TRBV6-4; j_call: TRBJ2-2; cdr3_aa: CASSETSEAGELFF; cdr3_nt: TGTGCCAGCAGTGAAACCTCGGAGGCCGGGGAGCTGTTTTTT
clone_size: .; d_call: TRBD1; v_call: TRBV28; j_call: TRBJ1-5; cdr3_aa: CASSRQGAIQPQHF; cdr3_nt: TGTGCCAGCAGTCGACAGGGGGCGATTCAGCCCCAGCATTTT
clone_size: few; d_call: .; v_call: TRBV7-2; j_call: TRBJ1-6; cdr3_aa: CASSLQPGEYSPLHF; cdr3_nt: TGTGCCAGCAGCTTGCAACCAGGGGAGTATTCACCCCTCCACTTT
clone_size: .; d_call: TRBD1; v_call: TRBV6-1; j_call: TRBJ1-4; cdr3_aa: CASGDRATEKLFF; cdr3_nt: TGTGCCAGCGGGGACAGGGCTACTGAAAAACTGTTTTTT
clone_size: .; d_call: .; v_call: TRBV5-4; j_call: TRBJ2-1; cdr3_aa: CASNKVGRADIGDEQFF; cdr3_nt: TGTGCCAGCAACAAGGTCGGACGGGCCGACATCGGGGATGAGCAGTTCTTC
clone_size: few; d_call: .; v_call: TRBV5-1; j_call: TRBJ2-1; cdr3_aa: CASSLVIGGYNEQFF; cdr3_nt: TGCGCCAGCAGCTTGGTTATCGGGGGATACAATGAGCAGTTCTTC
clone_size: few; d_call: .; v_call: TRBV5-1; j_call: TRBJ2-5; cdr3_aa: CASSFEYGRDPSETQYF; cdr3_nt: TGCGCCAGCAGCTTTGAGTATGGGCGCGACCCTTCGGAGACCCAGTACTTC
clone_size: .; d_call: TRBD1; v_call: TRBV4-2; j_call: TRBJ1-2; cdr3_aa: CASSQDPTTGRYGYTF; cdr3_nt: TGTGCCAGCAGCCAAGATCCTACGACAGGGCGCTATGGCTACACCTTC
clone_size: few; d_call: .; v_call: TRBV5-8; j_call: TRBJ2-3; cdr3_aa: CASSLIAGSDTQYF; cdr3_nt: TGTGCCAGCAGCTTAATAGCAGGTTCAGATACGCAGTATTTT
clone_size: .; d_call: .; v_call: TRBV2; j_call: TRBJ1-4; cdr3_aa: CASSGTPNNEKLFF; cdr3_nt: TGTGCCAGCAGCGGGACACCTAATAATGAAAAACTGTTTTTT
clone_size: .; d_call: TRBD2; v_call: TRBV5-6; j_call: TRBJ2-1; cdr3_aa: CASSLTSGGWVDEQFF; cdr3_nt: TGTGCCAGCAGCTTGACTAGCGGGGGGTGGGTCGATGAGCAGTTCTTC
clone_size: .; d_call: .; v_call: TRBV4-3; j_call: TRBJ2-7; cdr3_aa: CASSHYRDGEQYF; cdr3_nt: TGCGCCAGCAGCCATTACAGGGATGGCGAGCAGTACTTC
clone_size: .; d_call: TRBD1; v_call: TRBV9; j_call: TRBJ2-1; cdr3_aa: CASSVRDRDNEQFF; cdr3_nt: TGTGCCAGCAGCGTCCGGGACAGGGACAATGAGCAGTTCTTC
clone_size: .; d_call: .; v_call: TRBV7-7; j_call: TRBJ1-3; cdr3_aa: CASSVGAGSGNTIYF; cdr3_nt: TGTGCTAGCAGCGTCGGCGCGGGCTCTGGAAACACCATATATTTT
clone_size: once; d_call: .; v_call: TRBV5-1; j_call: TRBJ2-6; cdr3_aa: CASSLTANSGANVLTF; cdr3_nt: TGCGCCAGCAGCTTGACAGCAAACTCTGGGGCCAACGTCCTGACTTTC
clone_size: .; d_call: TRBD1; v_call: TRBV5-1; j_call: TRBJ1-4; cdr3_aa: CASSLGDRGRYGKLFF; cdr3_nt: TGCGCCAGCAGCCTTGGGGACAGGGGACGATATGGAAAACTGTTTTTT
clone_size: .; d_call: TRBD1; v_call: TRBV6-5; j_call: TRBJ1-4; cdr3_aa: CASSVRQGAKLFF; cdr3_nt: TGTGCCAGCAGCGTCCGACAGGGGGCGAAACTGTTTTTT
clone_size: .; d_call: TRBD1; v_call: TRBV19; j_call: TRBJ2-6; cdr3_aa: CASSQFRGSSGANVLTF; cdr3_nt: TGTGCCAGTAGTCAGTTCAGGGGGAGCTCTGGGGCCAACGTCCTGACTTTC
clone_size: .; d_call: TRBD1; v_call: TRBV6-5; j_call: TRBJ2-7; cdr3_aa: CASSPDRGYEQYF; cdr3_nt: TGTGCCAGCAGTCCCGACAGGGGTTACGAGCAGTACTTC
clone_size: .; d_call: TRBD1; v_call: TRBV28; j_call: TRBJ1-1; cdr3_aa: CASPGAGGQDTEAFF; cdr3_nt: TGTGCCAGCCCGGGGGCAGGGGGCCAAGACACTGAAGCTTTCTTT
clone_size: few; d_call: .; v_call: TRBV4-1; j_call: TRBJ2-7; cdr3_aa: CASSPKQPTGQISYEQYF; cdr3_nt: TGCGCCAGCAGCCCCAAACAGCCAACCGGACAGATCTCCTACGAGCAGTACTTC
clone_size: .; d_call: .; v_call: TRBV25-1; j_call: TRBJ1-2; cdr3_aa: CASSEPGDRYGYTF; cdr3_nt: TGTGCCAGCAGTGAACCCGGGGACCGCTATGGCTACACCTTC
clone_size: .; d_call: .; v_call: TRBV7-9; j_call: TRBJ1-2; cdr3_aa: CASSFQGEGYTF; cdr3_nt: TGTGCCAGCAGCTTTCAGGGAGAAGGCTACACCTTC
clone_size: .; d_call: .; v_call: TRBV7-9; j_call: TRBJ1-2; cdr3_aa: CASSLGWDAGYGYTF; cdr3_nt: TGTGCCAGCAGCTTAGGTTGGGATGCCGGCTATGGCTACACCTTC
clone_size: .; d_call: TRBD1; v_call: TRBV5-1; j_call: TRBJ1-2; cdr3_aa: CASSSFESGTGNYGYTF; cdr3_nt: TGCGCCAGCAGCTCATTCGAATCCGGGACAGGGAACTATGGCTACACCTTC